This TCR beta chain was recorded in a study of cytomegalovirus exposure and HLA in healthy donors. Study-level information: Early released data had about 85 million unique TCRs, all coming from HLA-typed donors.

V lost 1 base and J lost 0, with 7 bases in between. Looked up from germline, CDR1 is SGHRS and CDR2 is YFSETQ. The CDR3 contains 14 residues. With respect to this clone: This sample also contains other DNA sequences that code for the same CDR3.

Primers included in the PCR were 60 Vbeta and 13 Jbeta primers. Sequencing was performed with immunoSEQ multiplex PCR; in TCRdb, only in-frame clones are kept and a portion is missing. The repertoire includes 190,000 or so clones, about 80% of them detected once, and under 0.75% sits in the top ten. The source is a boy aged 10-17 years in good health and CMV-seronegative. The sequenced sample was PBMCs. The chain couples TRBV5-1 to TRBJ1-1; TRBD1 might be the D (6 bases). CDR3: CASSLTGLNTEAFF. CDR3 nucleotides: TGCGCCAGCAGCTTGACAGGGCTGAACACTGAAGCTTTCTTT.